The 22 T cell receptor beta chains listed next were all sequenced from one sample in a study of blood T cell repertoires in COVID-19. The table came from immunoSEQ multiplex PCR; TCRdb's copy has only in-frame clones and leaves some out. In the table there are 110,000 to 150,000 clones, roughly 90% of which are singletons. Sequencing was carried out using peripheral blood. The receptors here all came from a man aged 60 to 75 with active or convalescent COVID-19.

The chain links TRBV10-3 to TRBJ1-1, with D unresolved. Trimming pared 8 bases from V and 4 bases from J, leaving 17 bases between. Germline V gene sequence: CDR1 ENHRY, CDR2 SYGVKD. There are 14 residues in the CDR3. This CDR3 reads CAIRADIAGTEAFF. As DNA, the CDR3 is TGTGCCATCCGTGCAGACATCGCGGGCACTGAAGCTTTCTTT.

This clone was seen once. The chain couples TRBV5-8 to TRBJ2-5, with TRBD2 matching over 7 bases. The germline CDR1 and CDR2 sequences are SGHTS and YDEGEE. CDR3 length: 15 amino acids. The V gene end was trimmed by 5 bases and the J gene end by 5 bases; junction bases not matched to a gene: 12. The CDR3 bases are TGTGCCAGCAGAAGTCTAGCGGTCGGGGCGGAGACCCAGTACTTC. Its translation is CASRSLAVGAETQYF.

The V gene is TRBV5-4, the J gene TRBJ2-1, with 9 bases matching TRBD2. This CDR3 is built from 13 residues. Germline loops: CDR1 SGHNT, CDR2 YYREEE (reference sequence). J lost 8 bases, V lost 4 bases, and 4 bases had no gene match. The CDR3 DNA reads TGTGCCAGCAGCGGGACTAGCAGCGATGAGCAGTTCTTC. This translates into CASSGTSSDEQFF.

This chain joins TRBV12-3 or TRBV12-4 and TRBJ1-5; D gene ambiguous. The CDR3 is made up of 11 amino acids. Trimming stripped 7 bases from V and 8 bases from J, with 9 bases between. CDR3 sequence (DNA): TGTGCCAGCACAAGGAGGGAGCCCCAGCATTTT. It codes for CASTRREPQHF.

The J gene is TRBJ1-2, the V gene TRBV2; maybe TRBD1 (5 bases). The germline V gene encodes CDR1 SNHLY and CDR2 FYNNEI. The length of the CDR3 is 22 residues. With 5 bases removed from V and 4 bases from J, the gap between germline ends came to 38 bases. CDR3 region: CASSKTQGLEKSGIGLVYGYTF. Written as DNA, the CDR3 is TGTGCCAGCAGTAAAACCCAGGGTTTGGAAAAGTCGGGCATAGGGTTAGTCTATGGCTACACCTTC.

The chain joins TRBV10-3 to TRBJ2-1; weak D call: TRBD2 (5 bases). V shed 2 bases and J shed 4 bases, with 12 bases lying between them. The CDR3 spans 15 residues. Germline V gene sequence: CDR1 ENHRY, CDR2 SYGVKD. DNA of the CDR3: TGTGCCATCAGTGAGGCAGCGGCCTCATACAATGAGCAGTTCTTC. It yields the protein CAISEAAASYNEQFF.

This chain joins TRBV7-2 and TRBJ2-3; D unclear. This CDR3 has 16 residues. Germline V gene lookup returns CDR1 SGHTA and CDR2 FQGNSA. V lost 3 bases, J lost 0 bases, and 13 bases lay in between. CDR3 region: CASSFPRPGSTDTQYF. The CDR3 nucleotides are TGTGCCAGCAGCTTCCCCCGGCCCGGGAGCACAGATACGCAGTATTTT. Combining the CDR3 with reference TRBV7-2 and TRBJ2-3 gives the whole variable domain GAGVSQSPSNKVTEKGKDVELRCDPISGHTALYWYRQSLGQGLEFLIYFQGNSAPDKSGLPSDRFSAERTGGSVSTLTIQRTQQEDSAVYLCASSFPRPGSTDTQYFGPGTRLTVL.

CDR3 region: CASRKTGEGTQYF. The CDR3 DNA is TGTGCCAGCAGAAAGACAGGGGAGGGGACCCAGTACTTC. This chain connects TRBV12-3 or TRBV12-4 to TRBJ2-5, with D maybe TRBD1 (8 bases). Trimming pared 6 bases from V and 7 bases from J, leaving 15 bases between. The CDR3 is 13 residues long.

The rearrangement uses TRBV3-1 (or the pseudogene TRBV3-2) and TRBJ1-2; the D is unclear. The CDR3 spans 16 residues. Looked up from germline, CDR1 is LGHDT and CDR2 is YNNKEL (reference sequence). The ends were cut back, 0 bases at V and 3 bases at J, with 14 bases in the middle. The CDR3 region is CASSQDAGRPYYGYTF. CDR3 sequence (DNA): TGTGCCAGCAGCCAAGACGCAGGCCGCCCCTACTATGGCTACACCTTC.

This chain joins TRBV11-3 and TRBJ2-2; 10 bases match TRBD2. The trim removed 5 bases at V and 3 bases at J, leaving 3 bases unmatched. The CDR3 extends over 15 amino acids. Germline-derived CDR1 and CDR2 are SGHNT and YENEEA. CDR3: CASSPTSGDTGELFF. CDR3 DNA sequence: TGTGCCAGCAGCCCTACTAGCGGGGACACCGGGGAGCTGTTTTTT.

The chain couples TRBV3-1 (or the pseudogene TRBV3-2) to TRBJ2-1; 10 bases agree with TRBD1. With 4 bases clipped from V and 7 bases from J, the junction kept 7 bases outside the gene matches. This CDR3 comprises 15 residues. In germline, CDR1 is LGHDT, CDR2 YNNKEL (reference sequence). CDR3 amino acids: CASSPRQGAGNEQFF. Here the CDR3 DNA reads TGTGCCAGCAGCCCCAGACAGGGGGCCGGGAATGAGCAGTTCTTC.

The DNA of the CDR3 is TGTGCCAGCTCACCGATAAGGGAGGCCAGCGGGGGCTACACCTTC. This encodes CASSPIREASGGYTF. The rearrangement joins TRBV18 to TRBJ1-2; no clear D gene. Germline V gene lookup returns CDR1 KGHSH and CDR2 LQKENI. The CDR3 is 15 amino acids. V lost 3 bases, J lost 8 bases, and 19 bases lay in between. Drawing the rest from reference TRBV18 and TRBJ1-2, the complete variable domain is NAGVMQNPRHLVRRRGQEARLRCSPMKGHSHVYWYRQLPEEGLKFMVYLQKENIIDESGMPKERFSAEFPKEGPSILRIQQVVRGDSAAYFCASSPIREASGGYTFGSGTRLTVV.

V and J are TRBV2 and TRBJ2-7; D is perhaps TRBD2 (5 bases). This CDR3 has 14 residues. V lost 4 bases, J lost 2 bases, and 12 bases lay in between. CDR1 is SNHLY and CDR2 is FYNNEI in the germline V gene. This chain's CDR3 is CASSGRQAPYEQYF. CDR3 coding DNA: TGTGCCAGCAGTGGGAGGCAGGCACCCTACGAGCAGTACTTC.

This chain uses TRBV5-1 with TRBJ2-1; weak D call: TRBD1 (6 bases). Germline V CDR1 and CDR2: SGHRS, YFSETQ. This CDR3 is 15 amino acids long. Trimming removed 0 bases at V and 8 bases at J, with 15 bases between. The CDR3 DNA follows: TGCGCCAGCAGCTTGGTACAGGGAAATAGGGATGAGCAGTTCTTC. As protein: CASSLVQGNRDEQFF.

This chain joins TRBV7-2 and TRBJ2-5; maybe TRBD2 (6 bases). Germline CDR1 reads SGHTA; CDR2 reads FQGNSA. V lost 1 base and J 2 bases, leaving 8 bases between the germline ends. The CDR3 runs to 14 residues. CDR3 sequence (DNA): TGTGCCAGCAGCTTAGAAGGGACTCAAGAGACCCAGTACTTC. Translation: CASSLEGTQETQYF.

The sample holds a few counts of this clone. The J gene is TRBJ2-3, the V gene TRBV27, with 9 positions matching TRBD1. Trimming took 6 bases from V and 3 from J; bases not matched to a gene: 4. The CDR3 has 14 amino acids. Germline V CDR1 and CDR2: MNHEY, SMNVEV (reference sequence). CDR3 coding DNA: TGTGCCAGCAGCAGGACAGGGGTGACAGATACGCAGTATTTT. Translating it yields CASSRTGVTDTQYF.

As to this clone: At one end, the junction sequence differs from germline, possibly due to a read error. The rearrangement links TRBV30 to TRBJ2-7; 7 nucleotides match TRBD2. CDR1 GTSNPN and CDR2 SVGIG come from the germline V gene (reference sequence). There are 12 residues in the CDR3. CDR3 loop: CAWSQAGVIFSF. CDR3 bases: TGTGCCTGGAGTCAGGCGGGGGTAATCTTCTCCTTC.

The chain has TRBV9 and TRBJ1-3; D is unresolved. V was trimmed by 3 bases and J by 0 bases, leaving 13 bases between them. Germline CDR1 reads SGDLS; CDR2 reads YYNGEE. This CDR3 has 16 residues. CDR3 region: CASSDLSSNSGNTIYF. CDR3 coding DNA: TGTGCCAGCAGCGACCTATCTTCAAACTCTGGAAACACCATATATTTT.

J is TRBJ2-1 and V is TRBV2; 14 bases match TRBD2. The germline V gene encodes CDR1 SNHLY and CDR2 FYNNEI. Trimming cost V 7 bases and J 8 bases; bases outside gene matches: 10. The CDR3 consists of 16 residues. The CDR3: CASTSGTSGSIDEQFF. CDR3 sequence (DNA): TGTGCCAGCACCTCAGGGACTAGCGGGAGTATCGATGAGCAGTTCTTC.

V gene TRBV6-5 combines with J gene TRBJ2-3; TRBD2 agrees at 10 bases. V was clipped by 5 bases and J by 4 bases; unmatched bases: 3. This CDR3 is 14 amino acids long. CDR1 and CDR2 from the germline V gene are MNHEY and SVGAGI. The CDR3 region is CASSKTSGSDTQYF. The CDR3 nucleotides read TGTGCCAGCAGTAAGACTAGCGGGTCAGATACGCAGTATTTT.

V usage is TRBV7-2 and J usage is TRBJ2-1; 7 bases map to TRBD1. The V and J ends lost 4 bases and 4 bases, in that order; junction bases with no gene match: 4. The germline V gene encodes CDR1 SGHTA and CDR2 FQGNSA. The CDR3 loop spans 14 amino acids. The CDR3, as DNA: TGTGCCAGCAGCTCTAGACAGGGTTACAATGAGCAGTTCTTC. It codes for CASSSRQGYNEQFF.

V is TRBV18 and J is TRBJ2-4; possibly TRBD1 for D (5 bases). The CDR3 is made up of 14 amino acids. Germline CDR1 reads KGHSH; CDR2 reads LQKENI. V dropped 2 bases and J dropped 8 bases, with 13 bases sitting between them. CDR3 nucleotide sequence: TGTGCCAGCTCACCAAGCACAGGCCTTGACATTCAGTACTTC. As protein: CASSPSTGLDIQYF. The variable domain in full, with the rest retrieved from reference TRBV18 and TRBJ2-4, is NAGVMQNPRHLVRRRGQEARLRCSPMKGHSHVYWYRQLPEEGLKFMVYLQKENIIDESGMPKERFSAEFPKEGPSILRIQQVVRGDSAAYFCASSPSTGLDIQYFGAGTRLSVL.